This TCR beta chain came from a study of beta chain features in type 1 diabetes. Study-wide context: Healthy donors and patients showed comparable age, gender and cell yields. Study-wide results and caveats: More deletions and fewer insertions at VDJ junctions were found in patients with type 1 diabetes. Researchers report that Type 1 diabetes patients had moderately but significantly shorter TCRB CDR3s across all four CD4+ subsets.

Every bit of the isolated RNA underwent reverse transcription, so sequencing read expressed TCRB transcripts. Naive, central memory and regulatory T cell samples averaged around 3.5 million immunoSEQ reads each. Method: immunoSEQ multiplex PCR; TCRdb's copy keeps in-frame clones and lacks some. The sample consists of under 300,000 clones, roughly a tenth of them appearing once. V was pared by 1 base and J by 3 bases, with 7 bases between. Germline CDR1 SGHRS, CDR2 YFSETQ. CDR3 length: 13 residues. This clone was counted only a few times. The antigen is undetermined. This sequence joins TRBV5-1 and TRBJ2-5; D unresolved. The source is a man aged 25 to 40 with type 1 diabetes. Sequenced material: naive CD4+ T cells from blood. In nucleotides, the CDR3 is TGCGCCAGCAGCTTGAACAGTAAAGAGACCCAGTACTTC. Translating it yields CASSLNSKETQYF.